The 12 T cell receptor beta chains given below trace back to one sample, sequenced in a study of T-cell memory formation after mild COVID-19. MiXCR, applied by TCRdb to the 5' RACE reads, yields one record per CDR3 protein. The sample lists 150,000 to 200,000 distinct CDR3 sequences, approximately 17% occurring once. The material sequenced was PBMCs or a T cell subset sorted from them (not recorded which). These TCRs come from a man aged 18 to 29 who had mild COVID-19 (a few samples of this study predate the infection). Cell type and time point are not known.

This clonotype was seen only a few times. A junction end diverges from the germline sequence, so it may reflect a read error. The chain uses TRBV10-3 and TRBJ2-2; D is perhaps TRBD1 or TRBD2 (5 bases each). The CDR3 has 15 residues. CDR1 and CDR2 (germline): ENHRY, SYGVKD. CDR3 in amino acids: CAIGDGDQNTGELFF. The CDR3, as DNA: TGTGCCATCGGTGATGGGGACCAGAACACCGGGGAGCTGTTTTTT.

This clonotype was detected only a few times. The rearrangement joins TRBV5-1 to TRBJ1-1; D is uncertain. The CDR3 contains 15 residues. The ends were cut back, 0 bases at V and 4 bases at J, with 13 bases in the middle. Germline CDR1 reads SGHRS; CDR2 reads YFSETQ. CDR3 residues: CASSLAPGWTTEAFF. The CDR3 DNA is TGCGCCAGCAGCTTGGCCCCGGGGTGGACCACTGAAGCTTTCTTT.

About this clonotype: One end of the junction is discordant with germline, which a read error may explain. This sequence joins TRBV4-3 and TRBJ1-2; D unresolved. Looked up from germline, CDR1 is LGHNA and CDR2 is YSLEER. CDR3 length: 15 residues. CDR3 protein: CVSSQDARSNYGYTF. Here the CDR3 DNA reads TGCGTCAGCAGCCAAGACGCAAGGTCTAACTATGGCTACACCTTC.

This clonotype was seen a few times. The CDR3 protein is CASSPAGVPYNEQFF. CDR3 nucleotide sequence: TGTGCCAGCAGCCCGGCGGGGGTCCCCTACAATGAGCAGTTCTTC. This chain connects TRBV7-9 to TRBJ2-1; TRBD2 matches 7 bases. The CDR3 loop spans 15 amino acids. CDR1 SEHNR and CDR2 FQNEAQ come from the germline V gene (reference sequence). With 5 bases clipped from V and 2 bases from J, the junction kept 6 bases outside the gene matches. Together with reference TRBV7-9 and TRBJ2-1, the CDR3 gives the full variable domain: DTGVSQNPRHKITKRGQNVTFRCDPISEHNRLYWYRQTLGQGPEFLTYFQNEAQLEKSRLLSDRFSAERPKGSFSTLEIQRTEQGDSAMYLCASSPAGVPYNEQFFGPGTRLTVL.

The CDR3 sequence is CASSSWARDRPLNEQFF. CDR3 nucleotide sequence: TGTGCCAGCAGCTCGTGGGCCCGGGACAGGCCTCTCAATGAGCAGTTCTTC. The genes are TRBV7-8 and TRBJ2-1; 8 positions agree with TRBD1. Germline V gene data show CDR1 as SGHVS and CDR2 as FQNEAQ. J gave up 6 bases and V 4 bases, and 14 bases lay outside the gene matches. The CDR3 runs to 17 residues.

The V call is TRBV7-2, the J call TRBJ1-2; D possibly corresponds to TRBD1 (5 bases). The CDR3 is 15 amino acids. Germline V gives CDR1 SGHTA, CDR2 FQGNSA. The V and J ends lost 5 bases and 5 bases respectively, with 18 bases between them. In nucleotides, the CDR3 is TGTGCCAGCAGCCCCGCGGGGCACCGCGGGTATGGCTACACCTTC. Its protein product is CASSPAGHRGYGYTF.

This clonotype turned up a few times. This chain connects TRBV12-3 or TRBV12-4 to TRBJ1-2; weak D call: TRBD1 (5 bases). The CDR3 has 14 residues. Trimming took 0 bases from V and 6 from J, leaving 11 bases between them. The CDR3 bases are TGTGCCAGCAGTTTAGCATCGGGGCCCCATGGCTACACCTTC. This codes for CASSLASGPHGYTF.

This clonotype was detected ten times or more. CDR3 sequence (DNA): TGTGCCAGCAGCTCCACTAGGGAGACCCAGTACTTC. Its translation is CASSSTRETQYF. The chain has TRBV7-2 and TRBJ2-5; a weak D match, TRBD2 (5 bases). Trimming pared 4 bases from V and 5 bases from J, leaving 8 bases between. Looked up from germline, CDR1 is SGHTA and CDR2 is FQGNSA. The CDR3 totals 12 residues.

For the CDR3, the DNA is TGTGCCAGCAGTGACAGGAGCTATCAGCCCCAGCATTTT. This translates into CASSDRSYQPQHF. The chain links TRBV6-1 to TRBJ1-5; D call uncertain. V gave up 3 bases and J gave up 5 bases, with 8 bases separating them. Germline CDR1 and CDR2: MNHNS and SASEGT. There are 13 residues in the CDR3.

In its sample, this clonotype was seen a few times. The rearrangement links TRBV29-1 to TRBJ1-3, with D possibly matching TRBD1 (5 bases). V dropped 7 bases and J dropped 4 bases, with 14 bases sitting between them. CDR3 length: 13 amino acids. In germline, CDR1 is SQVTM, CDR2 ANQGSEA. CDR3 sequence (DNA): TGCAGCGCCGAGGACATTGGCGGAAACACCATATATTTT. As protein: CSAEDIGGNTIYF.

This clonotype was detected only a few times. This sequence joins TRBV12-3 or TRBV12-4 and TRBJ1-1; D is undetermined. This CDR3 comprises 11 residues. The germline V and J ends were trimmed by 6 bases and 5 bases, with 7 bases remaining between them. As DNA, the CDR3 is TGTGCCAGCAGCCAGAGGACTGAAGCTTTCTTT. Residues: CASSQRTEAFF.

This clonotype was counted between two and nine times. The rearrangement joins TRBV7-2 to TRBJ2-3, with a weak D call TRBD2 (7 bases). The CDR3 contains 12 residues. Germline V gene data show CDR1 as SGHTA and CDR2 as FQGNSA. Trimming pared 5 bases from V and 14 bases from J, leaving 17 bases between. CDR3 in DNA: TGTGCCAGCAGCATAGAGGCGGGGGCAAGGTATTTT. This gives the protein CASSIEAGARYF. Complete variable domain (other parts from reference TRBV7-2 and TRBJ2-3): GAGVSQSPSNKVTEKGKDVELRCDPISGHTALYWYRQSLGQGLEFLIYFQGNSAPDKSGLPSDRFSAERTGGSVSTLTIQRTQQEDSAVYLCASSIEAGARYFGPGTRLTVL.